This T cell receptor (beta chain) emerged from a study of long-term antiretroviral therapy in people with HIV. Study-level findings and limits: Whereas controls had wider CDR3 length ranges, HIV repertoires had narrower ones. Regardless of time point, clones expanded before ART dominated the repertoire.

This clone was seen a single time. Its cognate antigen is unknown. Deletions cut 3 bases from V and 0 bases from J, with 15 bases between. The CDR3 is 17 residues long. Germline lookup yields CDR1 LGHNA and CDR2 YSLEER. At the survey level, the v3.0 immunoSEQ assay was run. Generated by immunoSEQ multiplex PCR, the TCRdb table keeps only in-frame clones and is missing some. Counted here are about 20,000 clones, roughly 80% occurring once; the ten biggest clones make up roughly 18%. V usage is TRBV4-3 and J usage is TRBJ2-4, with a possible D match to TRBD2 (6 bases). The TCR was taken from a woman aged 18-29 years with HIV. The sample here was unsorted PBMCs, taken 0.6 years after starting antiretroviral therapy. The CDR3 DNA follows: TGCGCCAGCAGCCAGACCCAGGGACTCATAGCCAAAAACATTCAGTACTTC. Its protein is CASSQTQGLIAKNIQYF.